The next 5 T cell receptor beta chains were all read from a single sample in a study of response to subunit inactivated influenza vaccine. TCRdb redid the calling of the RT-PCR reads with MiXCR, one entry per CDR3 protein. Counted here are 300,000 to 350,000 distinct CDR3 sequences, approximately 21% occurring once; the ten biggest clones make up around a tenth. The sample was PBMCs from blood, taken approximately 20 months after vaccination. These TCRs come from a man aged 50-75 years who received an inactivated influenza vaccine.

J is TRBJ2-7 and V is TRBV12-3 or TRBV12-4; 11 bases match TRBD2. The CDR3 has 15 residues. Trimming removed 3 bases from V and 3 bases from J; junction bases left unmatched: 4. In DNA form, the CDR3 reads TGTGCCAGCAGTTTTGGCACTAGCGGGGGCTACGAGCAGTACTTC. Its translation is CASSFGTSGGYEQYF.

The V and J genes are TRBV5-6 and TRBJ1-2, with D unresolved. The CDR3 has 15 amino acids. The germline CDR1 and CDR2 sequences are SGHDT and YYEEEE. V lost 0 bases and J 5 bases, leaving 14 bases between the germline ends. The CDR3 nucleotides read TGTGCCAGCAGCTTGGCCGTCAGTCTTAGTTATGGCTACACCTTC. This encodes CASSLAVSLSYGYTF.

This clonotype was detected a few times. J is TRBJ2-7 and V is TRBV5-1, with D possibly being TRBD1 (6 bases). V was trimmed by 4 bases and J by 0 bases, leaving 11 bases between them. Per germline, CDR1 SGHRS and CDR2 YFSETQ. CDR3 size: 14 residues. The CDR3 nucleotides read TGCGCCAGCAGCCGCCGGGACAACTCCTACGAGCAGTACTTC. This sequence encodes CASSRRDNSYEQYF.

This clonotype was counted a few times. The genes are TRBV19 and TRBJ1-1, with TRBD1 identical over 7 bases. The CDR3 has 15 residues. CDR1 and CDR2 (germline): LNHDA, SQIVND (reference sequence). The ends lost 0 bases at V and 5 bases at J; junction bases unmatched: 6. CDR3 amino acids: CASSIDSTGWTEAFF. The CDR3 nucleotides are TGTGCCAGTAGTATAGATTCGACAGGGTGGACTGAAGCTTTCTTT.

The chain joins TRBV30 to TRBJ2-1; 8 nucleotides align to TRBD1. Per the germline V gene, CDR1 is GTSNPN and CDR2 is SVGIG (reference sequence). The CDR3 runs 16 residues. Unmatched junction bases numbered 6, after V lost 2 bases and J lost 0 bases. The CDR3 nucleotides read TGTGCCTGGAGTATGACAGGGGTCCTCTCCTACAATGAGCAGTTCTTC. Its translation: CAWSMTGVLSYNEQFF.